What follows is one T cell receptor beta chain and its context. CDR3 size: 11 residues. CDR1 is SNHLY, CDR2 FYNNEI, per germline. Trimming took off 5 bases at V and 4 bases at J, with 6 bases between the two ends. The data stem from a study of blood T cell repertoires in COVID-19. Authors' data handling: From reference gene primer amplification, estimates of nucleated cell counts were derived. TCRdb's copy holds only in-frame clones and misses some; the assay was immunoSEQ multiplex PCR. V, J and clone size reflect that table, while D and trimming were determined from the DNA. Of some 45,000 clones listed, about 80% are singletons.

The clonotype originates from a man aged 65-85 years with acute or convalescent COVID-19. V usage is TRBV2 and J usage is TRBJ2-7; D ambiguous. Specimen: peripheral blood. The CDR3 sequence is CASSRGYEQYF. CDR3 coding DNA: TGTGCCAGCAGTCGAGGATACGAGCAGTACTTC.